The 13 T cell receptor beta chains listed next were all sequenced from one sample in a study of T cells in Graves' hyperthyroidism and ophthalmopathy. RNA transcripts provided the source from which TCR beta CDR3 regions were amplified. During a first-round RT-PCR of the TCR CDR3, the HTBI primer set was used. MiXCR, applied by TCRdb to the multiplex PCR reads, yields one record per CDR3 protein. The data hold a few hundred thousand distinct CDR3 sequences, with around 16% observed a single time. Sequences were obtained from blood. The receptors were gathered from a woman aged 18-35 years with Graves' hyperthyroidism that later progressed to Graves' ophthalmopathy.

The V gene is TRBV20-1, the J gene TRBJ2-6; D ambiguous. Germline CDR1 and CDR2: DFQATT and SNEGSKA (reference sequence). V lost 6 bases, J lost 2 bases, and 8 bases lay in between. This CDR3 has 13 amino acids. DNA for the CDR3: TGCAGTGCCAGTATTACTGGGGCCAACGTCCTGACTTTC. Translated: CSASITGANVLTF.

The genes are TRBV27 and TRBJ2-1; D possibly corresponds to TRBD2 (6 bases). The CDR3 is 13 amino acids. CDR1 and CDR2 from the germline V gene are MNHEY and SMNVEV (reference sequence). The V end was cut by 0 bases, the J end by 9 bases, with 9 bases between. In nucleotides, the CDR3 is TGTGCCAGCAGTTTATCGGAGGGAGGTGAGCAGTTCTTC. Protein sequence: CASSLSEGGEQFF.

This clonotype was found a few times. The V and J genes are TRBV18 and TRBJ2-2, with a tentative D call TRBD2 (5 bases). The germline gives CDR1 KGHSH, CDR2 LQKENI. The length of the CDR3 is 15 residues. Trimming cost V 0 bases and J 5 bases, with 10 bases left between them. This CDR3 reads CASSPPLGRTGELFF. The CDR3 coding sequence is TGTGCCAGCTCACCACCGTTGGGGAGAACCGGGGAGCTGTTTTTT.

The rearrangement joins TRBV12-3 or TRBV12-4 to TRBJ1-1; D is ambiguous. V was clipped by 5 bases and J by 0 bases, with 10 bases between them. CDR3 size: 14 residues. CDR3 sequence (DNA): TGTGCCAGCAGTATGGGGATTATGAACACTGAAGCTTTCTTT. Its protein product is CASSMGIMNTEAFF.

The CDR3 DNA follows: TGCGCCAGCAGCTTGGGGGGACAGGGTGTCTCTGGGGCCAACGTCCTGACTTTC. Protein: CASSLGGQGVSGANVLTF. The genes are TRBV5-1 and TRBJ2-6, with 9 bases aligning to TRBD1. Germline CDR1 SGHRS, CDR2 YFSETQ. This CDR3 has 18 amino acids. The V gene end was trimmed by 0 bases and the J gene end by 0 bases; junction bases not matched to a gene: 4.

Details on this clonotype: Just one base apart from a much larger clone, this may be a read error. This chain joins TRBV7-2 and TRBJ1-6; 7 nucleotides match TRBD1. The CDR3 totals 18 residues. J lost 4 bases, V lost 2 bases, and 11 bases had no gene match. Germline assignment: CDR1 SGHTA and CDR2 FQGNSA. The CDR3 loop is CASSLHRQGAGYNSPLHF. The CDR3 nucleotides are TGTGCCAGCAGCTTACATAGACAGGGCGCAGGTTATAATTCACCCCTCCACTTT. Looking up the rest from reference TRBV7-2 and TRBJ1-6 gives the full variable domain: GAGVSQSPSNKVTEKGKDVELRCDPISGHTALYWYRQSLGQGLEFLIYFQGNSAPDKSGLPSDRFSAERTGGSVSTLTIQRTQQEDSAVYLCASSLHRQGAGYNSPLHFGNGTRLTVT.

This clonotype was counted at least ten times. In DNA, the CDR3 is TGTGCCAGCAGCGGGGGACAGCAAGAGACCCAGTACTTC. It translates to CASSGGQQETQYF. The chain recombines TRBV5-6 with TRBJ2-5; TRBD1 matches 7 bases. The junction had 2 bases not matched to a gene; V was cut back by 4 bases and J by 2 bases. Germline V gives CDR1 SGHDT, CDR2 YYEEEE. This CDR3 contains 13 residues. The full variable domain, rest sourced from reference TRBV5-6 and TRBJ2-5, is DAGVTQSPTHLIKTRGQQVTLRCSPKSGHDTVSWYQQALGQGPQFIFQYYEEEERQRGNFPDRFSGHQFPNYSSELNVNALLLGDSALYLCASSGGQQETQYFGPGTRLLVL.

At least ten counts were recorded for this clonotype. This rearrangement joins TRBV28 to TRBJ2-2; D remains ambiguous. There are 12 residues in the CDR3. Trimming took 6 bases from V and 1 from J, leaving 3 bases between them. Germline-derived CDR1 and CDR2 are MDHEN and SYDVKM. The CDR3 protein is CASRGNTGELFF. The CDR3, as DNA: TGTGCCAGCAGAGGGAACACCGGGGAGCTGTTTTTT.

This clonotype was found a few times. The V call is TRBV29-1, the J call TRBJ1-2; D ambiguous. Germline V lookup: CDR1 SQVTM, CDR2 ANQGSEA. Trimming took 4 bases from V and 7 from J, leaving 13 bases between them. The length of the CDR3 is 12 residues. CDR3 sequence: CSVAQTSGGYTF. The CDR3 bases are TGCAGCGTTGCCCAAACATCGGGTGGCTACACCTTC. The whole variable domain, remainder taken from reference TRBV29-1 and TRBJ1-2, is SAVISQKPSRDICQRGTSLTIQCQVDSQVTMMFWYRQQPGQSLTLIATANQGSEATYESGFVIDKFPISRPNLTFSTLTVSNMSPEDSSIYLCSVAQTSGGYTFGSGTRLTVV.

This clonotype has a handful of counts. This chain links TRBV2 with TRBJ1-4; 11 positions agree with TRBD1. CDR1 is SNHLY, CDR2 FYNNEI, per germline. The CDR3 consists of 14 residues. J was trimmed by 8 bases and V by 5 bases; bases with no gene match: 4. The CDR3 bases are TGTGCCAGCAGTTGGGACAGGGGGTTGGAAAAACTGTTTTTT. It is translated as CASSWDRGLEKLFF.

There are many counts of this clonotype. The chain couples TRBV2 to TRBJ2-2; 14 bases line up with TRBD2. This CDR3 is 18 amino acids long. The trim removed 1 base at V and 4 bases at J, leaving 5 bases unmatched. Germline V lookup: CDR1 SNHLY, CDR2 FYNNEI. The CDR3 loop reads CASSEEGGTSGSTGELFF. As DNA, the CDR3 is TGTGCCAGCAGTGAAGAGGGAGGGACTAGCGGGAGCACCGGGGAGCTGTTTTTT.

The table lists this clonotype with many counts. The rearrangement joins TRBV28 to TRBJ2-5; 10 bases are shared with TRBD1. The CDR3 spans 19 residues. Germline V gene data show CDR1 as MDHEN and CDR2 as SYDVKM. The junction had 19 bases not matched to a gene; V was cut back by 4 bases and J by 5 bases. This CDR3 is CASSSTRARGTGVYETQYF. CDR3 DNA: TGTGCCAGCAGTTCTACCCGAGCCCGCGGGACAGGGGTTTATGAGACCCAGTACTTC.

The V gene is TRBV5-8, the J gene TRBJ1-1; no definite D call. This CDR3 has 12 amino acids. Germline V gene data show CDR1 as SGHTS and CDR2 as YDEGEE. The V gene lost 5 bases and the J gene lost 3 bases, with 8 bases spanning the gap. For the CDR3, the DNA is TGTGCCAGCAGAAAAAGGGACACTGAAGCTTTCTTT. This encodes CASRKRDTEAFF.